Listed below are T cell receptor beta chains from one sample, sequenced in a study of blood T cell repertoires in COVID-19. Generated by immunoSEQ multiplex PCR, the TCRdb table keeps only in-frame clones and is missing some. Among some 190,000 clones listed, 84% were seen once. The sample consisted of peripheral blood. These TCRs come from a woman in her 70s with active or convalescent COVID-19. Both conserved end residues are part of each CDR3. D genes are given only for firm matches. Clone size appears in some rows only: once, few, many, or a class for an expanded clone.

clone_size: .; d_call: .; v_call: TRBV4-1; j_call: TRBJ2-1; cdr3_nt: TGCGCCAGCAGCCAAGACATTCCAGGGGTGGGTGAGCAGTTCTTC; cdr3_aa: CASSQDIPGVGEQFF
clone_size: once; d_call: .; v_call: TRBV13; j_call: TRBJ1-1; cdr3_nt: TGTGCCAGCAGCTTACGGGGATGGTTTGGAGCTTTCTTT; cdr3_aa: CASSLRGWFGAFF
clone_size: .; d_call: TRBD2; v_call: TRBV18; j_call: TRBJ2-1; cdr3_nt: TGTGCCAGCTCACCACCGGGGGGGTCCTACAATGAGCAGTTCTTC; cdr3_aa: CASSPPGGSYNEQFF
clone_size: .; d_call: TRBD2; v_call: TRBV11-2; j_call: TRBJ2-5; cdr3_nt: TGTGCCAGCAGCCTAGAGCTAGCGGGAGGCAACGCAGAGACCCAGTACTTC; cdr3_aa: CASSLELAGGNAETQYF
clone_size: .; d_call: TRBD2; v_call: TRBV7-3; j_call: TRBJ2-3; cdr3_nt: TGTGCCAGCAGCCTTACTAGCGGGAACACAGATACGCAGTATTTT; cdr3_aa: CASSLTSGNTDTQYF
clone_size: .; d_call: .; v_call: TRBV7-8; j_call: TRBJ2-1; cdr3_nt: TGTGCCAGCAGCCCCTTTATCGGTGAGCAGTTCTTC; cdr3_aa: CASSPFIGEQFF
clone_size: .; d_call: .; v_call: TRBV6-5; j_call: TRBJ2-7; cdr3_nt: TGTGCCAGCAGCGCCCCCTCAACTGGCTACGAGCAGTACTTC; cdr3_aa: CASSAPSTGYEQYF
clone_size: .; d_call: .; v_call: TRBV5-1; j_call: TRBJ1-4; cdr3_nt: TGCGCCAGCAGCTTGGGACGTGGCCCCCCGGGGGAAAAACTGTTTTTT; cdr3_aa: CASSLGRGPPGEKLFF
clone_size: .; d_call: .; v_call: TRBV24-1; j_call: TRBJ2-3; cdr3_nt: TGTGCCACCAGTGTCGGTAAGGCGGGAATGGATACGCAGTATTTT; cdr3_aa: CATSVGKAGMDTQYF
clone_size: .; d_call: TRBD2; v_call: TRBV9; j_call: TRBJ2-3; cdr3_nt: TGTGCCAGCAGCGTAGAAGGGACTATCTGGGGCACAGATACGCAGTATTTT; cdr3_aa: CASSVEGTIWGTDTQYF
clone_size: few; d_call: TRBD2; v_call: TRBV4-2; j_call: TRBJ2-2; cdr3_nt: TGTGCCAGCAGCCGATTAGCGGGAGTCGGGGGAGATATGGTCACCGGGGAGCTGTTTTTT; cdr3_aa: CASSRLAGVGGDMVTGELFF
clone_size: .; d_call: TRBD1; v_call: TRBV19; j_call: TRBJ2-2; cdr3_nt: TGTGCCAGTAAAGACAGGGGTAGGACCGGGGAGCTGTTTTTT; cdr3_aa: CASKDRGRTGELFF
clone_size: once; d_call: .; v_call: TRBV21-1; j_call: TRBJ2-1; cdr3_nt: TGTGCCAGCAGCAAAGCCCCGGGCAGGGACAATGAGCAGTTCTTC; cdr3_aa: CASSKAPGRDNEQFF
clone_size: .; d_call: .; v_call: TRBV7-9; j_call: TRBJ1-4; cdr3_nt: TGTGCCAGCAGCTTAGCCCAAGAGTACCTGTTTTTT; cdr3_aa: CASSLAQEYLFF
clone_size: many; d_call: TRBD1; v_call: TRBV9; j_call: TRBJ1-4; cdr3_nt: TGTGCCAGCAGCCGCAAGGGGACAGGGGAAAAACTGTTTTTT; cdr3_aa: CASSRKGTGEKLFF
clone_size: .; d_call: TRBD2; v_call: TRBV10-3; j_call: TRBJ2-1; cdr3_nt: TGTGCCACCCACGGGCCTAGCGGGGCGTACAATGAGCAGTTCTTC; cdr3_aa: CATHGPSGAYNEQFF
clone_size: .; d_call: .; v_call: TRBV19; j_call: TRBJ2-1; cdr3_nt: TGTGCCAGTAGTATCCGGGAGAAGGATGAGCAGTTCTTC; cdr3_aa: CASSIREKDEQFF
clone_size: .; d_call: TRBD1; v_call: TRBV3-1/TRBV3-2; j_call: TRBJ1-1; cdr3_nt: TGTGCCAGCAACCGACAGGGGATCGACACTGAAGCTTTCTTT; cdr3_aa: CASNRQGIDTEAFF
clone_size: few; d_call: TRBD2; v_call: TRBV4-2; j_call: TRBJ2-7; cdr3_nt: TGTGCCAGCAGCCGGCGGGAGGGCGGCGACGAGCAGTACTTC; cdr3_aa: CASSRREGGDEQYF
clone_size: .; d_call: TRBD1; v_call: TRBV30; j_call: TRBJ2-1; cdr3_nt: TGTGCCTGGAAGTCTAGGGGGCGCGAGCAGTTCTTC; cdr3_aa: CAWKSRGREQFF
clone_size: .; d_call: TRBD1; v_call: TRBV9; j_call: TRBJ1-1; cdr3_nt: TGTGCCAGCAGCGGTCGGGACAGGGAGAAAATGAACACTGAAGCTTTCTTT; cdr3_aa: CASSGRDREKMNTEAFF
clone_size: .; d_call: TRBD1; v_call: TRBV27; j_call: TRBJ1-4; cdr3_nt: TGTGCCAGCAGTTTCAGTCGGGACAGGAATGAAAAACTGTTTTTT; cdr3_aa: CASSFSRDRNEKLFF
clone_size: .; d_call: TRBD1; v_call: TRBV7-3; j_call: TRBJ2-5; cdr3_nt: TGTGCCAGCAGCCGGGGACAGGGGGGAGAGACCCAGTACTTC; cdr3_aa: CASSRGQGGETQYF
clone_size: .; d_call: .; v_call: TRBV14; j_call: TRBJ2-7; cdr3_nt: TGTGCCAGCAGCCAACGCGAGTCCTACGAGCAGTACTTC; cdr3_aa: CASSQRESYEQYF
clone_size: .; d_call: .; v_call: TRBV21-1; j_call: TRBJ2-2; cdr3_nt: TGTGCCAGCATCAACAATAAGCGGGTCCTGAACACCGGGGAGCTGTTTTTT; cdr3_aa: CASINNKRVLNTGELFF
clone_size: few; d_call: TRBD2; v_call: TRBV7-9; j_call: TRBJ2-3; cdr3_nt: TGTGCCAGCAGCTCCCAGCGGGAGGGGGTCGCGGATACGCAGTATTTT; cdr3_aa: CASSSQREGVADTQYF
clone_size: .; d_call: .; v_call: TRBV15; j_call: TRBJ2-2; cdr3_nt: TGTGCCACCAGTAAACCTAGCATTCGCACCGGGGAGCTGTTTTTT; cdr3_aa: CATSKPSIRTGELFF
clone_size: .; d_call: .; v_call: TRBV29-1; j_call: TRBJ1-4; cdr3_nt: TGCAGCGTGCCCGGACCGGGGGAAAAACTGTTTTTT; cdr3_aa: CSVPGPGEKLFF
clone_size: .; d_call: TRBD2; v_call: TRBV28; j_call: TRBJ2-7; cdr3_nt: TGTGCCAGCAGTTTTTGGTCTAGCGGGCAGGCGACCTACGAGCAGTACTTC; cdr3_aa: CASSFWSSGQATYEQYF
clone_size: .; d_call: TRBD1; v_call: TRBV5-1; j_call: TRBJ1-1; cdr3_nt: TGCGCCAGCAGCCCTGGACAGGGGATGCAGAACACTGAAGCTTTCTTT; cdr3_aa: CASSPGQGMQNTEAFF
clone_size: once; d_call: .; v_call: TRBV12-3/TRBV12-4; j_call: TRBJ1-2; cdr3_nt: TGTGCCAGCAGTACCGGGATTAACTATGGCTACACCTTC; cdr3_aa: CASSTGINYGYTF
clone_size: .; d_call: TRBD1; v_call: TRBV5-5; j_call: TRBJ2-3; cdr3_nt: TGTGCCAGCAGCATACTGACAGGGGGGACAGATACGCAGTATTTT; cdr3_aa: CASSILTGGTDTQYF
clone_size: .; d_call: .; v_call: TRBV20-1; j_call: TRBJ1-1; cdr3_nt: TGCAGTGTAGCCTTGAACACTGAAGCTTTCTTT; cdr3_aa: CSVALNTEAFF
clone_size: .; d_call: .; v_call: TRBV5-1; j_call: TRBJ1-2; cdr3_nt: TGCGCCAGCAGTCAGGGTCAGGGGTATGGCTACACCTTC; cdr3_aa: CASSQGQGYGYTF
clone_size: .; d_call: .; v_call: TRBV6-4; j_call: TRBJ1-4; cdr3_nt: TGTGCCAGCAGGGGGGCCAGGGTATACACTAATGAAAAACTGTTTTTT; cdr3_aa: CASRGARVYTNEKLFF
clone_size: .; d_call: TRBD2; v_call: TRBV27; j_call: TRBJ2-1; cdr3_nt: TGTGCCATCCCTAGCGGGAGGTTTTACAATGAGCAGTTCTTC; cdr3_aa: CAIPSGRFYNEQFF
clone_size: .; d_call: .; v_call: TRBV27; j_call: TRBJ1-6; cdr3_nt: TGTGCCAGTGGGGGGGGCTCCTATAATTCACCCCTCCACTTT; cdr3_aa: CASGGGSYNSPLHF
clone_size: few; d_call: .; v_call: TRBV9; j_call: TRBJ2-2; cdr3_nt: TGTGCCAGCAGCGCTTCCCCTACCGGGGAGCTGTTTTTT; cdr3_aa: CASSASPTGELFF
clone_size: .; d_call: TRBD1; v_call: TRBV29-1; j_call: TRBJ2-5; cdr3_nt: TGCAGCGTTGAAAGGGGGCGGGCAGAGACCCAGTACTTC; cdr3_aa: CSVERGRAETQYF
clone_size: .; d_call: .; v_call: TRBV24-1; j_call: TRBJ2-1; cdr3_nt: TGTGCCACCAGTGAAAACAGGGGGGGAATGACCCGGGGCAAGTTCAATGAGCAGTTCTTC; cdr3_aa: CATSENRGGMTRGKFNEQFF
clone_size: .; d_call: .; v_call: TRBV9; j_call: TRBJ2-2; cdr3_nt: TGTGCCAGCAGCGAATCAGGGATTGGGTCCGGGGAGCTGTTTTTT; cdr3_aa: CASSESGIGSGELFF